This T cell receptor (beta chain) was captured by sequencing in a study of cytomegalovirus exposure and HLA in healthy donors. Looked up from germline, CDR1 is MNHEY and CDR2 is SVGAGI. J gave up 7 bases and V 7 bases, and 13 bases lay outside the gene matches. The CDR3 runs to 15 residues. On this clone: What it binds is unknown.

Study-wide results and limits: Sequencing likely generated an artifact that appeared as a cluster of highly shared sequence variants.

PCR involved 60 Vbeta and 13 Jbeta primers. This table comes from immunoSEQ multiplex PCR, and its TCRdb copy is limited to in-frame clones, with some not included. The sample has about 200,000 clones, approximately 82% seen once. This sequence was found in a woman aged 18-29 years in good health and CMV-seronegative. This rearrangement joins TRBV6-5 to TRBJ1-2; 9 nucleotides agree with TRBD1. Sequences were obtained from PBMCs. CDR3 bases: TGTGCCAGCACCAGTCCCGGGACAGGGCAGGGTGGCTACACCTTC. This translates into CASTSPGTGQGGYTF.